This TCR beta chain was profiled in a study of T cell repertoires in cytomegalovirus infection. Study-level information: Well-studied HLA-B-restricted epitopes and recently identified HLA-C-restricted epitopes of CMV were both used in the study. Both CMV infection and a matching HLA type were indicated by public TCR beta signatures.

Findings and limits, study-wide: CMV-specific HLA-C-restricted TCR beta clonotypes dominated the ex vivo response.

Points on this clonotype: Its specificity is unknown.

TCRdb re-derived calls from the reads in MiXCR, one entry per CDR3 protein. The sample includes about 830,000 distinct CDR3 sequences, over 25% of them seen just once. The junction had 10 bases not matched to a gene; V was cut back by 2 bases and J by 14 bases. Germline V gives CDR1 KGHSH, CDR2 LQKENI. The CDR3 loop spans 13 amino acids. V usage is TRBV18 and J usage is TRBJ1-1; 8 nucleotides match TRBD1. Sequenced material: cultured CD8+ T cells from PBMCs, taken from culture after CMV antigen stimulation. The TCR sequence derives from a human donor in good health (CMV status not recorded). Some clones in this sample may be carry-over from other donors' samples. The CDR3: CASSPGTGQGKFF. CDR3 DNA: TGTGCCAGCTCACCAGGGACAGGCCAAGGGAAGTTCTTT.